The 16 T cell receptor beta chains below all came from one sample that was sequenced in a study of shared T cell receptors in the human thymus. TCRdb's copy holds only in-frame clones and misses some; the assay was immunoSEQ multiplex PCR. This table holds over 650,000 clones, roughly 86% found once. These data also featured in a second study, about human thymus T cells.

Material: thymocytes. The origin of the receptors is a boy under two years old with a congenital heart defect.

The rearrangement links TRBV4-3 to TRBJ2-1, with 9 bases aligning to TRBD2. This CDR3 is 20 amino acids long. Germline values: CDR1 LGHNA, CDR2 YSLEER. V shed 0 bases and J 8 bases; nucleotides not matched to a gene: 20. CDR3 sequence (DNA): TGCGCCAGCAGCCAAGAAATGCGGGAGGGCCACAGCCCTGCGGGGGATGAGCAGTTCTTC. This gives the protein CASSQEMREGHSPAGDEQFF.

The rearrangement links TRBV10-2 to TRBJ1-2, with TRBD1 identical over 9 bases. The CDR3 runs 14 residues. The junction had 4 bases not matched to a gene; V was cut back by 7 bases and J by 1 base. Germline V gene lookup returns CDR1 WSHSY and CDR2 SAAADI. CDR3 nucleotide sequence: TGCGCCAGCAATACAGGGGGCCATAACTATGGCTACACCTTC. This translates into CASNTGGHNYGYTF.

V is TRBV18 and J is TRBJ2-7; 7 positions match TRBD1. The germline V gene has CDR1 KGHSH and CDR2 LQKENI. The CDR3 spans 14 residues. Trimming removed 4 bases from V and 2 bases from J; junction bases left unmatched: 5. CDR3 sequence reads: CASSLGDRTYEQYF. The CDR3 DNA reads TGTGCCAGCTCACTTGGGGACAGAACCTACGAGCAGTACTTC.

As DNA, the CDR3 is TGTGCCAGTCATGGGACAGTTAACACCGGGGAGCTGTTTTTT. Translated, it gives CASHGTVNTGELFF. This chain connects TRBV19 to TRBJ2-2, with 7 bases aligning to TRBD1. J gave up 2 bases and V 8 bases, and 5 bases lay outside the gene matches. The CDR3 is 14 amino acids. CDR1 and CDR2 (germline): LNHDA, SQIVND (reference sequence).

The gene calls are TRBV25-1 and TRBJ2-7; D ambiguous. This CDR3 region has 16 residues. The V gene's germline CDR1 is MGHDK and CDR2 SYGVNS. The V end was cut by 1 base, the J end by 5 bases, with 18 bases between. CDR3 protein: CASSELEAAPVDEQYF. CDR3 nucleotides: TGTGCCAGCAGTGAATTAGAGGCAGCGCCCGTCGACGAGCAGTACTTC.

This clone was seen just once. The rearrangement uses TRBV29-1 and TRBJ1-2, with a weak D call TRBD1 (6 bases). The CDR3 totals 12 residues. Between the trimmed V and J ends, which lost 5 bases and 7 bases, there was a span of 14 bases. Germline V gene data show CDR1 as SQVTM and CDR2 as ANQGSEA. The CDR3 region has the DNA TGCAGCGTTCTTTCAGGGGATCGTGGCTACACCTTC. Its protein product is CSVLSGDRGYTF.

The chain is built from TRBV7-2 and TRBJ1-2; 8 bases are a match to TRBD1. Germline V gene lookup returns CDR1 SGHTA and CDR2 FQGNSA. With V trimmed by 4 bases and J by 7 bases, 14 bases remained unmatched. The length of the CDR3 is 16 residues. The CDR3, as DNA: TGTGCCAGCAGCTCGTGGACAGGGAAAGGGGACCGTGGCTACACCTTC. Translating it yields CASSSWTGKGDRGYTF.

The rearrangement links TRBV30 to TRBJ2-7; 9 bases align to TRBD1. From germline, CDR1 is GTSNPN and CDR2 SVGIG (reference sequence). This CDR3 is built from 14 residues. With V trimmed by 5 bases and J by 1 base, 6 bases remained unmatched. The CDR3 spells CAWGPGQGSYEQYF. CDR3 coding DNA: TGTGCCTGGGGACCGGGACAGGGATCCTACGAGCAGTACTTC.

The chain links TRBV19 to TRBJ2-7, with 9 bases fitting TRBD1. V trimming: 5 bases; J trimming: 4 bases; junction bases outside the gene matches: 6. This CDR3 contains 14 residues. The germline CDR1 and CDR2 sequences are LNHDA and SQIVND (reference sequence). Here the CDR3 DNA reads TGTGCCAGTAGTCCTTGGACAGGGGATTACGAGCAGTACTTC. Its protein is CASSPWTGDYEQYF.

As for this clone: This sample also contains other DNA sequences that code for the same CDR3. The chain combines TRBV28 with TRBJ1-6; 7 bases are a match to TRBD1. The CDR3 has 12 amino acids. With V trimmed by 5 bases and J by 13 bases, 5 bases remained unmatched. Germline CDR1 MDHEN, CDR2 SYDVKM. CDR3 sequence (DNA): TGTGCCAGCAGTGACAGGGTCTCCCCCCTCCACTTT. Its translation: CASSDRVSPLHF.

This rearrangement joins TRBV15 to TRBJ2-7; 8 bases match TRBD1. The length of the CDR3 is 15 residues. Germline CDR1 and CDR2: LNHNV and YYDKDF (reference sequence). V lost 3 bases, J lost 4 bases, and 8 bases stayed unmatched. The CDR3 bases are TGTGCCACCAGCAGGACTGGACAGGGAGGATACGAGCAGTACTTC. It is translated as CATSRTGQGGYEQYF.

V and J are TRBV5-1 and TRBJ1-4; 7 bases are shared with TRBD1. Germline V gene sequence: CDR1 SGHRS, CDR2 YFSETQ. V lost 2 bases to trimming and J lost 6 bases; unmatched junction nucleotides: 4. This CDR3 is built from 14 residues. Here the CDR3 DNA reads TGCGCCAGCAGCTTAAGGGGGCTGGATGAAAAACTGTTTTTT. Amino acids: CASSLRGLDEKLFF.

The chain carries TRBV6-1 and TRBJ1-1; 10 positions agree with TRBD1. V shed 8 bases and J 7 bases; nucleotides not matched to a gene: 13. Germline assignment: CDR1 MNHNS and CDR2 SASEGT. There are 15 residues in the CDR3. The CDR3 DNA reads TGTGCCAGCGAAGGGACCGGGACAGGGGATAATGAAGCTTTCTTT. This codes for CASEGTGTGDNEAFF.

For the CDR3, the DNA is TGTGCCAGCAGCTTGAAGGGGGCTCATCAGCCCCAGCATTTT. Protein: CASSLKGAHQPQHF. J is TRBJ1-5 and V is TRBV5-4, with 7 positions matching TRBD1. Trimming at V came to 1 base and at J to 5 bases, leaving 3 bases not matched to a gene. The CDR3 has 14 residues. The germline gives CDR1 SGHNT, CDR2 YYREEE (reference sequence).

This clone has only one observation. The gene calls are TRBV28 and TRBJ2-7, with TRBD2 matching 8 bases. V was clipped by 1 base and J by 5 bases; unmatched bases: 7. The germline gives CDR1 MDHEN, CDR2 SYDVKM. The CDR3 loop spans 15 amino acids. The CDR3 DNA is TGTGCCAGCAGTTTATACCGCCGGACTAGCCACGAGCAGTACTTC. This codes for CASSLYRRTSHEQYF.

V and J are TRBV2 and TRBJ2-7; the D gene is possibly TRBD2 (6 bases). The CDR3 runs 19 residues. V was pared by 7 bases and J by 4 bases, with 32 bases between. The germline V gene has CDR1 SNHLY and CDR2 FYNNEI. The CDR3 loop reads CASTPRGGTEDITVYEQYF. As DNA, the CDR3 is TGTGCCAGCACCCCCAGAGGAGGGACTGAGGATATAACAGTATACGAGCAGTACTTC.